The 30 T cell receptor beta chains below come from one sample, sequenced in a study of cytomegalovirus exposure and HLA in healthy donors. PCR amplification relied on 60 Vbeta primers (plus 13 Jbeta primers). Generated by immunoSEQ multiplex PCR, the TCRdb table keeps only in-frame clones and is missing some. This sample has under 200,000 clones; about 59% occur once, and the top ten carry roughly 2.9%. Material for sequencing was PBMCs. These receptors were taken from a man aged 40-55 years in good health and CMV-seronegative.

This clone was counted between two and nine times. The J gene is TRBJ1-4, the V gene TRBV27, with D possibly matching TRBD1 (5 bases). The CDR3 is made up of 14 amino acids. CDR1 and CDR2 (germline): MNHEY, SMNVEV (reference sequence). The V end lost 6 bases, the J end lost 10 bases, and 18 bases lay between the germline ends. CDR3 protein: CASRRDGFLGKLFF. The CDR3 nucleotides read TGTGCCAGCAGGCGGGACGGGTTTTTAGGAAAACTGTTTTTT.

The chain combines TRBV6-5 with TRBJ1-3; maybe TRBD1 (6 bases). The germline gives CDR1 MNHEY, CDR2 SVGAGI. V shed 6 bases and J shed 0 bases, with 12 bases lying between them. There are 15 residues in the CDR3. CDR3 protein: CASSPGHPSGNTIYF. The CDR3 DNA follows: TGTGCCAGCAGCCCGGGACACCCCTCTGGAAACACCATATATTTT.

This clone was recorded only once. V and J are TRBV4-2 and TRBJ2-1; 9 bases match TRBD2. Trimming removed 3 bases from V and 8 bases from J; junction bases left unmatched: 11. The germline V gene has CDR1 LGHNA and CDR2 YNFKEQ. The CDR3 is 16 residues long. The CDR3 is CASSQRGAGGTDEQFF. CDR3 bases: TGTGCCAGCAGCCAGCGAGGTGCGGGGGGGACCGATGAGCAGTTCTTC.

The chain carries TRBV18 and TRBJ2-7, with unresolved D. Germline assignment: CDR1 KGHSH and CDR2 LQKENI. The V and J ends lost 5 bases and 3 bases respectively, with 11 bases between them. The CDR3 sequence is 13 residues long. In DNA, the CDR3 is TGTGCCAGCTCAGATACACGTAACTACGAGCAGTACTTC. Residues: CASSDTRNYEQYF.

This chain connects TRBV5-4 to TRBJ2-1; 12 nucleotides line up with TRBD2. V dropped 4 bases and J dropped 8; count of bases not matched to a gene: 4. This CDR3 has 14 residues. Germline values: CDR1 SGHNT, CDR2 YYREEE (reference sequence). In DNA, the CDR3 is TGTGCCAGCAGCGCGACTAGCGGGAGTCATGAGCAGTTCTTC. It codes for CASSATSGSHEQFF.

The chain recombines TRBV5-1 with TRBJ2-1, with a weak D call TRBD1 (6 bases). The ends were cut back, 0 bases at V and 5 bases at J, with 21 bases in the middle. From germline, CDR1 is SGHRS and CDR2 YFSETQ. CDR3 length: 18 residues. The CDR3 region has the DNA TGCGCCAGCAGCTTGGAACTAGTTGGGGGCGGGTTGGACAATGAGCAGTTCTTC. The encoded protein is CASSLELVGGGLDNEQFF.

The chain carries TRBV7-2 and TRBJ2-5; 9 bases match TRBD1. This CDR3 comprises 14 residues. J was trimmed by 4 bases and V by 1 base; bases with no gene match: 1. The germline gives CDR1 SGHTA, CDR2 FQGNSA. The chain's CDR3 is CASSLGTGVETQYF. The DNA for the CDR3 is TGTGCCAGCAGCTTAGGGACAGGGGTAGAGACCCAGTACTTC.

The chain links TRBV4-3 to TRBJ1-1; D is unclear. Looked up from germline, CDR1 is LGHNA and CDR2 is YSLEER. This CDR3 has 13 residues. The V end was cut by 0 bases, the J end by 7 bases, with 9 bases between. CDR3 bases: TGCGCCAGCAGCCAAGATCATGAGTATGAAGCTTTCTTT. Its translation is CASSQDHEYEAFF.

This clone was seen a handful of times. The chain employs TRBV9 and TRBJ2-7; 10 bases are a match to TRBD1. The CDR3 is 16 residues long. Germline CDR1 is SGDLS and CDR2 is YYNGEE. V lost 1 base, J lost 3 bases, and 7 bases stayed unmatched. CDR3 sequence reads: CASSVSSGQGIYEQYF. DNA of the CDR3: TGTGCCAGCAGCGTAAGTTCGGGACAGGGGATCTACGAGCAGTACTTC. The full variable domain, rest sourced from reference TRBV9 and TRBJ2-7, is DSGVTQTPKHLITATGQRVTLRCSPRSGDLSVYWYQQSLDQGLQFLIQYYNGEERAKGNILERFSAQQFPDLHSELNLSSLELGDSALYFCASSVSSGQGIYEQYFGPGTRLTVT.

The chain has TRBV10-3 and TRBJ1-1, with a possible D match to TRBD1 (5 bases). This CDR3 has 13 amino acids. V lost 10 bases, J lost 3 bases, and 15 bases lay in between. CDR1 and CDR2 from the germline V gene are ENHRY and SYGVKD. The CDR3 is CATHDRGDTEAFF. In DNA, the CDR3 is TGTGCCACCCACGACCGGGGGGACACTGAAGCTTTCTTT.

The chain links TRBV7-9 to TRBJ2-3, with 8 nucleotides matching TRBD1. Germline-derived CDR1 and CDR2 are SEHNR and FQNEAQ (reference sequence). V shed 4 bases, J shed 3 bases, and the junction held 6 bases outside the gene matches. The CDR3 sequence is 15 residues long. CDR3 loop: CASSSWDRSTDTQYF. The CDR3 region has the DNA TGTGCCAGCAGCTCCTGGGACAGGTCGACAGATACGCAGTATTTT.

The rearrangement joins TRBV6-1 to TRBJ1-2, with D possibly being TRBD1 (6 bases). Germline CDR1 MNHNS, CDR2 SASEGT. The germline V and J ends were trimmed by 4 bases and 4 bases, with 10 bases remaining between them. This CDR3 contains 13 residues. CDR3 sequence reads: CASSGGQPYGYTF. CDR3 nucleotides: TGTGCCAGCAGTGGGGGACAACCCTATGGCTACACCTTC.

The chain couples TRBV11-1 to TRBJ2-7, with TRBD1 identical over 8 bases. Germline CDR1 and CDR2: SGHAT and FQDESV (reference sequence). This CDR3 has 14 amino acids. V shed 5 bases and J 4 bases; nucleotides not matched to a gene: 7. The CDR3 sequence is CASSPGQGKYEQYF. The CDR3 DNA follows: TGTGCCAGCAGCCCCGGACAGGGTAAATACGAGCAGTACTTC.

The V gene is TRBV7-6, the J gene TRBJ2-1; D gene uncertain. Trimming stripped 5 bases from V and 12 bases from J, with 14 bases between. The germline V gene encodes CDR1 SGHVS and CDR2 FNYEAQ. There are 12 residues in the CDR3. The CDR3 nucleotides read TGTGCCAGCAGCCCTGAGAGGCAGCCGCAGTTCTTC. This translates into CASSPERQPQFF.

The chain employs TRBV5-1 and TRBJ1-6; 7 bases match TRBD1. Per germline, CDR1 SGHRS and CDR2 YFSETQ. The CDR3 is made up of 15 amino acids. V was clipped by 1 base and J by 7 bases; unmatched bases: 5. CDR3 nucleotides: TGCGCCAGCAGCTTGACAGGGGATGCAAATTCACCCCTCCACTTT. It encodes CASSLTGDANSPLHF. Combining the CDR3 with reference TRBV5-1 and TRBJ1-6 gives the whole variable domain KAGVTQTPRYLIKTRGQQVTLSCSPISGHRSVSWYQQTPGQGLQFLFEYFSETQRNKGNFPGRFSGRQFSNSRSEMNVSTLELGDSALYLCASSLTGDANSPLHFGNGTRLTVT.

The V call is TRBV2, the J call TRBJ2-7; possibly TRBD2 for D (6 bases). Germline lookup yields CDR1 SNHLY and CDR2 FYNNEI. The CDR3 spans 15 residues. The V end lost 6 bases, the J end lost 4 bases, and 19 bases lay between the germline ends. CDR3 amino acids: CASRTPLGGKYEQYF. In DNA form, the CDR3 reads TGTGCCAGCAGAACCCCCCTCGGGGGTAAGTACGAGCAGTACTTC. The variable domain in full, completed from reference TRBV2 and TRBJ2-7, reads EPEVTQTPSHQVTQMGQEVILRCVPISNHLYFYWYRQILGQKVEFLVSFYNNEISEKSEIFDDQFSVERPDGSNFTLKIRSTKLEDSAMYFCASRTPLGGKYEQYFGPGTRLTVT.

This clone appeared a single time. This rearrangement joins TRBV14 to TRBJ2-1, with D possibly matching TRBD2 (6 bases). There are 15 residues in the CDR3. Germline CDR1 SGHDN, CDR2 FVKESK. Trimming took 0 bases from V and 7 from J, leaving 13 bases between them. Here the CDR3 DNA reads TGTGCCAGCAGCCAAGATGTTGGGGGGAGAAATGAGCAGTTCTTC. It codes for CASSQDVGGRNEQFF.

This clone turned up a few times. CDR3 in amino acids: CASSSATPPYEQYF. The CDR3 nucleotides read TGCGCCAGCAGCTCTGCGACACCACCCTACGAGCAGTACTTC. The V call is TRBV5-1, the J call TRBJ2-7; D uncertain. Trimming cost V 3 bases and J 2 bases, with 12 bases left between them. Germline-derived CDR1 and CDR2 are SGHRS and YFSETQ. This CDR3 spans 14 amino acids.

As regards this clone: An end of the junction differs from the germline gene, which may be a read error. The chain uses TRBV4-1 and TRBJ2-5, with D perhaps TRBD2 (6 bases). CDR1 is MGHRA, CDR2 YSYEKL, per germline. The CDR3 loop spans 14 amino acids. The CDR3 nucleotides are TGTGCCAGCAGCCAAGGTCCTCGGGAGGAGACCCAGTACTTC. It translates to CASSQGPREETQYF.

The count of this clone is one. The rearrangement links TRBV30 to TRBJ1-6; a weak D match, TRBD1 (6 bases). Trimming took off 2 bases at V and 7 bases at J, with 9 bases between the two ends. CDR3 size: 13 residues. Looked up from germline, CDR1 is GTSNPN and CDR2 is SVGIG (reference sequence). This chain's CDR3 is CAWSTQGNSPLHF. The CDR3 nucleotides are TGTGCCTGGAGTACCCAGGGGAATTCACCCCTCCACTTT. The whole variable domain, remainder taken from reference TRBV30 and TRBJ1-6, is SQTIHQWPATLVQPVGSPLSLECTVEGTSNPNLYWYRQAAGRGLQLLFYSVGIGQISSEVPQNLSASRPQDRQFILSSKKLLLSDSGFYLCAWSTQGNSPLHFGNGTRLTVT.

This clone was seen just once. The chain has TRBV6-1 and TRBJ2-6, with D perhaps TRBD2 (6 bases). The ends were cut back, 2 bases at V and 0 bases at J, with 8 bases in the middle. The germline CDR1 and CDR2 sequences are MNHNS and SASEGT. The CDR3 consists of 16 residues. This CDR3 reads CASSERGNSGANVLTF. The CDR3 DNA reads as TGTGCCAGCAGTGAACGGGGGAACTCTGGGGCCAACGTCCTGACTTTC.

V and J are TRBV10-3 and TRBJ2-2; 7 positions match TRBD2. Losses at the gene ends were 4 bases for V and 2 bases for J; bases not matched to a gene: 4. Germline CDR1 reads ENHRY; CDR2 reads SYGVKD. CDR3 length: 15 residues. The CDR3 DNA sequence: TGTGCCATCAGTGGTGGGACTAAAAACACCGGGGAGCTGTTTTTT. Its protein is CAISGGTKNTGELFF.

V is TRBV7-9 and J is TRBJ2-5, with TRBD1 matching over 9 bases. The end of the DNA fits TRBJ2-7 better, so the J call may be wrong. Germline V gene data show CDR1 as SEHNR and CDR2 as FQNEAQ (reference sequence). The CDR3 contains 15 residues. DNA of the CDR3: TGTGCCAGCAGCTTGGGACAGGGACTGCCGGGCGAGCAGTACTTC. Translation gives CASSLGQGLPGEQYF.

This clone was recorded only once. The chain employs TRBV11-2 and TRBJ2-1, with D unclear. The CDR3 loop spans 18 amino acids. CDR1 is SGHAT and CDR2 is FQNNGV in the germline V gene. Trimming stripped 0 bases from V and 0 bases from J, with 15 bases between. The CDR3 here is CASSLDGSGWSSYNEQFF. CDR3 nucleotide sequence: TGTGCCAGCAGCTTAGACGGCTCGGGTTGGAGCTCCTACAATGAGCAGTTCTTC.

The CDR3 nucleotides are TGTGCCAGCAGCCCCCGCAAGAGCTCTGAAGCTTTCTTT. Translating gives CASSPRKSSEAFF. This chain uses TRBV11-2 with TRBJ1-1; D gene unclear. Germline assignment: CDR1 SGHAT and CDR2 FQNNGV. Trimming removed 5 bases at V and 6 bases at J, with 13 bases between. This CDR3 has 13 amino acids.

The V gene is TRBV5-1, the J gene TRBJ2-1; 8 nucleotides match TRBD2. The junction had 11 bases not matched to a gene; V was cut back by 4 bases and J by 2 bases. The CDR3 spans 17 residues. Germline values: CDR1 SGHRS, CDR2 YFSETQ. The DNA of the CDR3 is TGCGCCAGCAGCCACCGGACTAGCCTAGAAACCTACAATGAGCAGTTCTTC. Its protein is CASSHRTSLETYNEQFF.

This sequence joins TRBV11-2 and TRBJ2-6; 9 nucleotides line up with TRBD1. The J segment lost 0 bases and the V segment lost 6 bases, leaving 6 bases of the junction unmatched. This CDR3 is built from 17 residues. In germline, CDR1 is SGHAT, CDR2 FQNNGV. The DNA of the CDR3 is TGTGCCAGCAGGCCCCCGGGACAGGGCTCTGGGGCCAACGTCCTGACTTTC. This encodes CASRPPGQGSGANVLTF.

The rearrangement joins TRBV9 to TRBJ2-3; 10 nucleotides align to TRBD2. CDR3 length equals 15 residues. From germline, CDR1 is SGDLS and CDR2 YYNGEE. V lost 4 bases to trimming and J lost 7 bases; unmatched junction nucleotides: 9. CDR3 sequence reads: CASSPLVAGGNTQYF. The CDR3 region has the DNA TGTGCCAGCAGCCCGCTGGTAGCGGGGGGTAATACGCAGTATTTT.

V gene TRBV19 combines with J gene TRBJ1-2, with TRBD1 as a possible D gene (6 bases). Trimming removed 5 bases at V and 3 bases at J, with 10 bases between. CDR1 is LNHDA, CDR2 SQIVND, per germline (reference sequence). This CDR3 is 13 amino acids long. Written as DNA, the CDR3 is TGTGCCAGTAGTCAACAGGGAGACTATGGCTACACCTTC. This encodes CASSQQGDYGYTF.

This rearrangement joins TRBV28 to TRBJ2-5, with 8 nucleotides matching TRBD2. The CDR3 contains 15 residues. The V and J ends lost 3 bases and 5 bases, in that order; junction bases with no gene match: 8. Germline V gene data show CDR1 as MDHEN and CDR2 as SYDVKM. CDR3 region: CASSFPSGPRETQYF. In nucleotides, the CDR3 is TGTGCCAGCAGTTTCCCTAGCGGGCCGAGGGAGACCCAGTACTTC.